This TCR beta chain originates from a study of CD8 T cells in ankylosing spondylitis. Points from the study as a whole: Earlier authors reported some of these motif variants in reactive arthritis synovial fluid and blood. Blood of patients with ankylosing spondylitis appeared to be characterized by a TCR beta motif of several highly homologous variants.

TCRdb processed the 5' RACE reads anew with MiXCR; each CDR3 protein has one entry. The sample includes about 220,000 distinct CDR3 sequences, about 7% seen only once; the top ten take more than 13%. CDR3 size: 17 residues. The germline V and J ends were trimmed by 2 bases and 7 bases, with 24 bases remaining between them. The germline V gene encodes CDR1 MNHEY and CDR2 SVGEGT. This clonotype was observed many times. The antigen is undetermined. The origin of this receptor is a male donor with ankylosing spondylitis. Sequencing used blood, either unsorted or a sorted T cell fraction (not recorded which). The rearrangement joins TRBV6-2 or TRBV6-3 to TRBJ2-7; tentative D call: TRBD2 (5 bases). The CDR3 loop reads CASSYPTLALRSGEQYF. The CDR3 DNA sequence: TGTGCCAGCAGTTACCCAACTTTGGCACTCCGGTCGGGGGAGCAGTACTTC.